This is a list of T cell receptor beta chains from one sample in a study of early T cells in non-severe SARS-CoV-2 infection. TCRdb called the 5' RACE reads again in MiXCR, with one record for every CDR3 protein. This table holds approximately 65,000 distinct CDR3 sequences, 13% found once. Sequences were obtained from whole blood. Receptors originate from an adult who was a healthcare worker with PCR-confirmed SARS-CoV-2 infection or an uninfected control (not recorded which). CDR3s include the opening cysteine and the closing phenylalanine or tryptophan. D genes are given only for firm matches. Rows give clone size only sometimes, using once, few, many, or a class for an expanded clone.

size	V	D	J	DNA	CDR3
-	TRBV10-1	-	TRBJ1-1	TGCGCCAGCAGTGTTAACAGATTGAACACTGAAGCTTTCTTT	CASSVNRLNTEAFF
few	TRBV6-1	-	TRBJ2-3	TGTGCCAGCAGTGATAGGTGGGGCGGCACAGATACGCAGTATTTT	CASSDRWGGTDTQYF
few	TRBV5-1	-	TRBJ2-3	TGCGCCAGCAGCTTGGAACTAGAGAACACAGATACGCAGTATTTT	CASSLELENTDTQYF
many	TRBV4-2	-	TRBJ1-5	TGTGCCAGCAGCCAAGCGGGCGGCAATCAGCCCCAGCATTTT	CASSQAGGNQPQHF
few	TRBV11-2	-	TRBJ2-3	TGTGCCAGCAGCTGGGTTCGGGCGGAGGCAGATACGCAGTATTTT	CASSWVRAEADTQYF
many	TRBV14	TRBD1	TRBJ2-2	TGTGCCAGCAGCCAAGTCACAGGGGGACCCGGGGAGCTGTTTTTT	CASSQVTGGPGELFF
-	TRBV29-1	-	TRBJ2-7	TGCAGCGTTGAAGATCTACCGACTCTGGAGCAGTACTTC	CSVEDLPTLEQYF
-	TRBV2	-	TRBJ2-3	TGTGCCAGCAACCCGGGGGCCGGGGTAGCGGTTAGCACAGATACGCAGTATTTT	CASNPGAGVAVSTDTQYF
-	TRBV6-2/TRBV6-3	-	TRBJ2-7	TGTGCCAGCGGATACTACGAGCAGTACTTC	CASGYYEQYF
many	TRBV10-3	-	TRBJ1-6	TGTGCCATCAGTCAGGACGCCGAGGCCCTCCACTTT	CAISQDAEALHF
many	TRBV5-1	TRBD2	TRBJ2-3	TGCGCCAGTACCCCTAGCGGGGGGATAGATACGCAGTATTTT	CASTPSGGIDTQYF
-	TRBV10-3	-	TRBJ2-3	TGTGCCATCGGGTCAGATACGCAGTATTTT	CAIGSDTQYF
many	TRBV7-2	-	TRBJ2-6	TGTGCCAGCAGCTTAGGAGACAGGATGTCTCCTGGGGCCAACGTCCTGACTTTC	CASSLGDRMSPGANVLTF
once	TRBV20-1	-	TRBJ1-1	TGCAGTGCTAGAGTCGGAGGGGCGGTGGGTGAAGCTTTCTTT	CSARVGGAVGEAFF
-	TRBV2	-	TRBJ2-1	TGTGCCAGCAGTGATAGATACAATGAGCAGTTCTTC	CASSDRYNEQFF
-	TRBV19	-	TRBJ1-5	TGTGCCAGTAGTGGTCTCCCTGCGACCGCTTATAGCAATCAGCCCCAGCATTTT	CASSGLPATAYSNQPQHF
-	TRBV6-2/TRBV6-3	TRBD2	TRBJ2-3	TGTGCCAGCAGTTACCCTCGGGACTACACAGATACGCAGTATTTT	CASSYPRDYTDTQYF
-	TRBV25-1	TRBD1	TRBJ2-7	TGTGCCAGCATGGGGCAGGGGGCAGAGGGCTCCTACGAGCAGTACTTC	CASMGQGAEGSYEQYF
-	TRBV5-6	TRBD2	TRBJ2-5	TGTGCCAGCAGCTTGGTAGCGGGGGGCCCAGAGATCCAGTACTTC	CASSLVAGGPEIQYF
-	TRBV29-1	-	TRBJ1-1	TGCAGCGTTTTACAGGTACTTAACACTGAAGCTTTCTTT	CSVLQVLNTEAFF
-	TRBV28	-	TRBJ2-7	TGTGCCAGCAGATCGGCCTACGAGCAGTACTTC	CASRSAYEQYF
many	TRBV5-1	TRBD1	TRBJ1-1	TGCGCCAGCAGCGGGACAGGGGACACTGAAGCTTTCTTT	CASSGTGDTEAFF
many	TRBV7-9	-	TRBJ1-1	TGTGCCAGCAGCCCTTCCGGGAGCTACCGGGGAGCTTTCTTT	CASSPSGSYRGAFF